The text below deals with one TCR beta chain. This clone was recorded only once. Its recognized antigen is unknown. Base qualities are not provided; no much larger clone lies one nucleotide away. TCRbeta CDR3 regions were amplified from genomic DNA by means of the immunoSEQ Assay, a bias-controlled multiplex PCR. The study's processing was this. Nucleated cell counts per sample were estimated from amplification of reference gene primers within the assay. To quantify the absolute abundance of each unique TCRbeta CDR3 rearrangement, sequence reads were collapsed and filtered. For each sample, productive Simpson clonality was calculated as the square root of Simpson's diversity index over productive rearrangements. TCRdb provides this immuneACCESS table in a form limited to in-frame rearrangements. Some clones are lacking; in checked studies, under half of them reflect an unresolved V gene, and why the rest are absent is not known. V and J calls and clone size are those listed in that table; D and trimming were worked out from the DNA. The sample records tens of thousands of clones, 70% to 80% of which are singletons. Of the sample, about 25% is held by the ten largest clones.

V loses 5 bases at its end and J loses 10 bases; junction bases beyond the gene matches: 9. The germline V gene supplies CDR1 MNHEY and CDR2 SVGAGI. The CDR3 contains 15 residues, cysteine and phenylalanine counted. CDR3 DNA only is kept here, 45 bases in frame from base 1. Collaborating institutions collected whole blood in K2EDTA tubes following their own protocols. For TCRbeta analysis, collaborators shipped samples in one of three forms: frozen whole blood, isolated PBMCs, or DNA extracted from either of those sample types. This entry belongs to a study of blood T cell repertoires in COVID-19 (dated by TCRdb to the early 2020s). In the study overall: Collaborator samples came from the United States, Italy and Spain and covered acute and convalescent phases of COVID-19. The repertoires were released in a freely available public database intended as a resource for research on the immune response to SARS-CoV-2. A de-identified subject ID, COVID-19 status, age in years and sex were almost always included in the sample metadata. The samples were drawn from the first 160 participants of the ongoing ImmuneRACE study and from 1,254 subjects provided by 6 global collaborators. The prospective study material was composed of cDNA or gDNA derived from T cells, B-cell-depleted T cells, or PBMCs. Subjects who had been exposed to COVID-19, were actively infected with it, or had recovered from it provided the deeply sampled blood TCRbeta repertoires that made up the dataset. Where HLA class I and class II types were available, the types were taken from metadata supplied by the sample provider, not from assay-based typing. Overall results and qualifications from the work: How much clinical and demographic metadata was included differed by source and by participant, and the metadata was provided uncurated.

This sequence was found in a man aged 60 to 69 with active or convalescent COVID-19. The rearrangement joined TRBV6-5 to TRBJ2-3; 13 bases in the middle match TRBD2. The sequenced material came from peripheral blood. The nucleotides are TGTGCCAGCAGTAAACCGGGACTAGCGGGGTCGGCGCAGTATTTT. Its amino acids are CASSKPGLAGSAQYF.